The T cell receptor (beta chain) described here comes from a study of blood T cell repertoires in COVID-19. This clone was detected many times. Enrollees, about 18 to 89 years old, lived in roughly 24 US areas. Two negative PCRs, clearance, or symptom resolution were required of recovered Cohort 3 donors. This table comes from immunoSEQ multiplex PCR, and its TCRdb copy is limited to in-frame clones, with some not included. The table records about 350,000 clones, around 87% of them present only once. The V end lost 0 bases, the J end lost 1 base, and 8 bases lay between the germline ends. The V gene's germline CDR1 is SGHNT and CDR2 YYREEE (reference sequence). The CDR3 covers 14 residues.

This rearrangement joins TRBV5-4 to TRBJ2-7; a weak D match, TRBD1 (6 bases). Sequencing was carried out using PBMCs or T cells enriched from blood (not recorded which). This TCR derives from a woman aged 30 to 39 who had recovered from COVID-19. In nucleotides, the CDR3 is TGTGCCAGCAGCTTGGACAGGGAGTCCTACGAGCAGTACTTC. Encoded protein: CASSLDRESYEQYF.